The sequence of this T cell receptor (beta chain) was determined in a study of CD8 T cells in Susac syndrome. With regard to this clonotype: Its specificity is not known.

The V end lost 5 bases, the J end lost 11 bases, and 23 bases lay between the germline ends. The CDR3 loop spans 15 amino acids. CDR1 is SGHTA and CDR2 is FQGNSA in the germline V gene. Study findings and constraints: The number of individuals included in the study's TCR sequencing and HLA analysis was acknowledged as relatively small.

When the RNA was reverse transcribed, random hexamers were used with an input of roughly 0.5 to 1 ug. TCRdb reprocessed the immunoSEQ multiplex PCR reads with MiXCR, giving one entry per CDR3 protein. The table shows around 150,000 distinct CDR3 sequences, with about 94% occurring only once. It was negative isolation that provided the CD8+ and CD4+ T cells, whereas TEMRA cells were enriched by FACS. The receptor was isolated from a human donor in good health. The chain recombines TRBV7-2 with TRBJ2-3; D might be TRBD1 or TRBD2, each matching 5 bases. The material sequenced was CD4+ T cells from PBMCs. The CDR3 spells CASSRAYGSGQGQYF. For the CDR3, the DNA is TGTGCCAGCAGCCGAGCGTACGGAAGCGGACAAGGGCAGTATTTT. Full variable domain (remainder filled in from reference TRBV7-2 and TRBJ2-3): GAGVSQSPSNKVTEKGKDVELRCDPISGHTALYWYRQSLGQGLEFLIYFQGNSAPDKSGLPSDRFSAERTGGSVSTLTIQRTQQEDSAVYLCASSRAYGSGQGQYFGPGTRLTVL.